Listed below are T cell receptor beta chains from one sample, sequenced in a study of blood T cell repertoires in COVID-19. Sequenced by immunoSEQ multiplex PCR; TCRdb stores in-frame clones only, minus some. The table includes under 300,000 clones, roughly 93% detected once. Input material: PBMCs or T cells enriched from blood (not recorded which). All receptors derive from a woman aged 40-49 years with acute COVID-19. Both conserved end residues are part of each CDR3. The order of the fields is J gene, clone size, V gene, D gene, CDR3 protein, CDR3 DNA. D genes are given only for firm matches. Clone size is stated in some rows and not others, as once, few, many or a class when expanded.

TRBJ2-3 | NA | TRBV7-9 | NA | CASSLVIAEGPTDTQYF | TGTGCCAGCAGCTTAGTGATAGCGGAGGGCCCCACAGATACGCAGTATTTT
TRBJ2-7 | NA | TRBV5-1 | NA | CASSLVHGRALYEQYF | TGCGCCAGCAGCTTGGTCCACGGGAGAGCCTTGTACGAGCAGTACTTC
TRBJ2-7 | NA | TRBV9 | TRBD1 | CASSPGTDSYEQYF | TGTGCCAGCAGCCCCGGGACAGATTCCTACGAGCAGTACTTC
TRBJ1-5 | NA | TRBV6-5 | TRBD1 | CASSPGTAQPQHF | TGTGCCAGCAGTCCCGGGACAGCTCAGCCCCAGCATTTT
TRBJ1-5 | NA | TRBV2 | NA | CASGAGPNQPQHF | TGTGCCAGCGGGGCAGGGCCAAATCAGCCCCAGCATTTT
TRBJ1-4 | NA | TRBV7-2 | NA | CASSLQVATNEKLFF | TGTGCCAGCAGCTTACAGGTAGCAACTAATGAAAAACTGTTTTTT
TRBJ2-1 | NA | TRBV2 | TRBD1 | CASSDLGTGVGNEQFF | TGTGCCAGCAGTGACCTCGGGACAGGGGTAGGTAATGAGCAGTTCTTC
TRBJ2-1 | NA | TRBV2 | NA | CASSRLGNEQFF | TGTGCCAGCAGCCGACTAGGAAATGAGCAGTTCTTC
TRBJ2-1 | NA | TRBV4-2 | NA | CASSQTSPRYNEQFF | TGTGCCAGCAGCCAAACTAGCCCTCGCTACAATGAGCAGTTCTTC
TRBJ2-7 | NA | TRBV11-3 | NA | CASSPQLGPSSYEQYF | TGTGCCAGCAGCCCGCAGCTCGGCCCTAGCTCCTACGAGCAGTACTTC
TRBJ2-1 | NA | TRBV5-4 | TRBD2 | CASHSGISYNEQFF | TGTGCCAGCCATAGCGGGATATCCTACAATGAGCAGTTCTTC
TRBJ2-7 | NA | TRBV12-3/TRBV12-4 | NA | CASSLTYYEQYF | TGTGCCAGCAGTCTCACATACTACGAGCAGTACTTC
TRBJ2-2 | NA | TRBV7-3 | TRBD2 | CASSSGLAGVNGELFF | TGTGCCAGCAGCTCGGGACTAGCGGGAGTTAACGGGGAGCTGTTTTTT
TRBJ2-3 | NA | TRBV29-1 | NA | CSAEGADTQYF | TGCAGCGCGGAGGGGGCAGATACGCAGTATTTT
TRBJ2-1 | once | TRBV6-2/TRBV6-3 | TRBD2 | CASSYSGGRFNNEQFF | TGTGCCAGCAGTTACTCAGGCGGGAGGTTTAACAATGAGCAGTTCTTC
TRBJ1-1 | NA | TRBV5-4 | NA | CASSLTQGNTEAFF | TGTGCCAGCAGCTTAACACAGGGGAACACTGAAGCTTTCTTT
TRBJ2-1 | NA | TRBV27 | NA | CASSLWASDSYNEQFF | TGTGCCAGCAGTTTATGGGCTAGCGACTCCTACAATGAGCAGTTCTTC
TRBJ1-6 | NA | TRBV7-6 | TRBD1 | CASSSDRRNNSPLHF | TGTGCCAGCAGTTCGGACAGGCGGAATAATTCACCCCTCCACTTT
TRBJ1-6 | NA | TRBV7-2 | NA | CASSLDAGSNSPLHF | TGTGCCAGCAGCTTAGACGCCGGGAGCAATTCACCCCTCCACTTT
TRBJ1-2 | NA | TRBV30 | NA | CAWRRGGYTF | TGTGCCTGGAGGCGGGGTGGCTACACCTTC
TRBJ1-2 | NA | TRBV28 | TRBD1 | CASSPPQGQGGGYTF | TGTGCCAGCAGTCCGCCCCAAGGACAGGGGGGAGGCTACACCTTC
TRBJ2-6 | NA | TRBV15 | TRBD1 | CATSRGTGTGASGANVLTF | TGTGCCACCAGCAGAGGGACCGGGACAGGGGCCTCTGGGGCCAACGTCCTGACTTTC
TRBJ2-7 | NA | TRBV11-2 | NA | CASSHLSPGFYEQYF | TGTGCCAGCAGCCATTTAAGTCCAGGTTTTTACGAGCAGTACTTC
TRBJ1-5 | NA | TRBV2 | NA | CASNREANQPQHF | TGTGCCAGCAATAGAGAGGCCAATCAGCCCCAGCATTTT
TRBJ2-3 | NA | TRBV2 | TRBD1 | CASSTDRGKNTQYF | TGTGCCAGCAGTACCGACAGGGGGAAAAATACGCAGTATTTT
TRBJ1-6 | NA | TRBV5-1 | TRBD1 | CASRPWTGGNSPLHF | TGCGCCAGCAGACCCTGGACAGGGGGAAATTCACCCCTCCACTTT
TRBJ1-4 | NA | TRBV7-2 | NA | CASSLVGGGYEKLFF | TGTGCCAGCAGCTTGGTGGGGGGAGGATATGAAAAACTGTTTTTT
TRBJ2-2 | few | TRBV25-1 | NA | CASSEYWNTGELFF | TGTGCCAGCAGTGAATACTGGAACACCGGGGAGCTGTTTTTT
TRBJ1-6 | NA | TRBV5-3 | NA | CARSFTRARSYNSPLHF | TGTGCCAGAAGCTTTACACGTGCCAGGTCCTATAATTCACCCCTCCACTTT
TRBJ1-5 | NA | TRBV19 | NA | CASSALYVGAQPQHF | TGTGCCAGTAGTGCCCTTTATGTGGGGGCTCAGCCCCAGCATTTT
TRBJ2-2 | NA | TRBV5-1 | NA | CASSRGHAENTGELFF | TGCGCCAGCAGCAGGGGTCACGCCGAGAACACCGGGGAGCTGTTTTTT
TRBJ2-1 | NA | TRBV29-1 | TRBD1 | CSVGWGQGYNEQFF | TGCAGCGTTGGGTGGGGACAGGGCTACAATGAGCAGTTCTTC
TRBJ1-2 | NA | TRBV19 | NA | CASSIEGGASYGYTF | TGTGCCAGTAGTATAGAAGGAGGGGCTAGCTATGGCTACACCTTC
TRBJ2-3 | NA | TRBV28 | NA | CASLPSGSGLDTQYF | TGTGCCAGCCTTCCTTCAGGGTCTGGTTTAGATACGCAGTATTTT
TRBJ2-2 | NA | TRBV7-2 | NA | CASSLGLANTGELFF | TGTGCCAGCAGCTTGGGACTCGCGAACACCGGGGAGCTGTTTTTT
TRBJ2-7 | NA | TRBV7-9 | TRBD1 | CASSSGPRQGALHPSQYF | TGTGCCAGCAGCTCAGGTCCTCGACAGGGGGCGCTCCACCCTTCCCAGTACTTC
TRBJ1-2 | NA | TRBV28 | NA | CASSSGTLYGYTF | TGTGCCAGCAGTTCGGGGACACTCTATGGCTACACCTTC
TRBJ2-1 | NA | TRBV19 | TRBD2 | CAGSTGTSGRATHHTSNNEQFF | TGTGCCGGCTCTACCGGGACTAGCGGGAGGGCCACGCATCATACCTCCAACAATGAGCAGTTCTTC
TRBJ2-5 | once | TRBV25-1 | TRBD2 | CASSVTGTGGETQYF | TGTGCCAGCAGTGTCACCGGGACGGGGGGAGAGACCCAGTACTTC
TRBJ2-2 | NA | TRBV27 | TRBD2 | CASSSRTSKTGELFF | TGTGCCAGCAGTTCACGGACTAGCAAAACCGGGGAGCTGTTTTTT
TRBJ1-2 | NA | TRBV29-1 | TRBD1 | CSVEWGDRRTNYGYTF | TGCAGCGTTGAATGGGGGGACAGAAGAACTAACTATGGCTACACCTTC
TRBJ1-1 | NA | TRBV6-2/TRBV6-3 | NA | CASSPRGIGSTEAFF | TGTGCCAGCAGTCCGCGAGGTATTGGTTCCACTGAAGCTTTCTTT
TRBJ2-7 | NA | TRBV27 | TRBD2 | CASSRTSGRRYEQYF | TGTGCCAGCAGTCGGACTAGCGGGAGACGGTACGAGCAGTACTTC
TRBJ2-3 | NA | TRBV7-9 | TRBD2 | CASSLGTSGRTTDTQYF | TGTGCCAGCAGCTTAGGCACTAGCGGGAGGACCACAGATACGCAGTATTTT
TRBJ2-5 | NA | TRBV9 | NA | CASSSSEGAGTQYF | TGTGCCAGCAGCTCCTCGGAGGGGGCGGGGACCCAGTACTTC
TRBJ1-6 | NA | TRBV18 | NA | CASSLLDNNNSPLHF | TGTGCCAGCTCACTCCTCGACAATAATAACTCACCCCTCCACTTT
TRBJ2-3 | once | TRBV5-5 | TRBD2 | CASSSGLAGVTDTQYF | TGTGCCAGCAGCTCGGGACTAGCGGGGGTCACAGATACGCAGTATTTT
TRBJ1-2 | NA | TRBV12-5 | NA | CASGLAATYGYTF | TGTGCTAGTGGTTTGGCGGCGACATATGGCTACACCTTC
TRBJ1-3 | few | TRBV14 | NA | CASSQVRGSGNTIYF | TGTGCCAGCAGCCAAGTGCGAGGGTCTGGAAACACCATATATTTT
TRBJ2-2 | NA | TRBV27 | TRBD2 | CASRGWGGVAGELFF | TGTGCCAGCAGGGGTTGGGGGGGAGTGGCCGGGGAGCTGTTTTTT
TRBJ1-5 | NA | TRBV2 | TRBD1 | CASRAGGGLGGPQHF | TGTGCCAGCAGGGCAGGGGGCGGCCTAGGAGGCCCCCAGCATTTT
TRBJ1-1 | NA | TRBV21-1 | NA | CASSKLGAGLNTEAFF | TGTGCCAGCAGCAAGTTAGGGGCAGGGCTGAACACTGAAGCTTTCTTT
TRBJ2-1 | NA | TRBV7-3 | TRBD2 | CASSLGGADEQFF | TGTGCCAGCAGCCTCGGGGGGGCTGATGAGCAGTTCTTC
TRBJ1-1 | once | TRBV13 | NA | CASSPSWRRGNTEAFF | TGTGCCAGCAGCCCGTCTTGGCGCCGCGGGAACACTGAAGCTTTCTTT